This T cell receptor beta chain is drawn from a study of a mutant IDH1 vaccine in newly diagnosed glioma. Overall study context: Radiotherapy alone preceded vaccination by 4-6 weeks; alternatively, vaccination started with temozolomide cycles. Prior therapy was radiotherapy, temozolomide, or both; most received both.

TCRdb keeps only in-frame clones here, not all; method: immunoSEQ multiplex PCR. The sample records around 78,000 clones, roughly 85% being singletons. Turning to this clone: Antigen: not known.

This sample's time point: week 23, last vaccination. One vaccine dose held 300 ug of mutant IDH1 20-mer peptide and came with topical imiquimod. New astrocytomas of WHO grade 3 or 4 that were IDH1-mutant and ATRX-lost were found in the donors. There are 17 residues in the CDR3. After removal of 5 bases from V and 7 bases from J, the junction contained 16 bases not matched to a gene. Germline CDR1 is SGHNT and CDR2 is YENEEA. The chain carries TRBV11-3 and TRBJ1-4; the match to TRBD1 covers 7 bases. The sequence derives from a man aged 25-45 years with glioma. Some clones in this sample may be carry-over from other donors' samples. Sample: PBMCs, taken from a glioma patient whose treatment included an IDH1 peptide vaccine. The CDR3 region has the DNA TGTGCCAGCAGCAGAGGGACTGACAGGGAGCAGGGTGAAAAACTGTTTTTT. It yields the protein CASSRGTDREQGEKLFF.